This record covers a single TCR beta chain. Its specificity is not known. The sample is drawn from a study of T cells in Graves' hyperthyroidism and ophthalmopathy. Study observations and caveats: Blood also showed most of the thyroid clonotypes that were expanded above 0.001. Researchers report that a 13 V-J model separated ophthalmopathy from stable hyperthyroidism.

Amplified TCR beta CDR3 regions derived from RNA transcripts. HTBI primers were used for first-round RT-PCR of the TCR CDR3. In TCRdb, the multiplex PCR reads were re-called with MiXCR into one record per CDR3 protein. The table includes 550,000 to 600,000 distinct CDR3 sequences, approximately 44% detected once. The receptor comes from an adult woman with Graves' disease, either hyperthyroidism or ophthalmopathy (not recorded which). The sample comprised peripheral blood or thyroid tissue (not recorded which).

In nucleotides, the CDR3 is TGTGCCACCAACAAACAGGGAAACACTGAAGCTTTCTTT. Translation: CATNKQGNTEAFF. J is TRBJ1-1 and V is TRBV10-3; the D gene is possibly TRBD1 (6 bases). Germline V gene lookup returns CDR1 ENHRY and CDR2 SYGVKD. Trimming stripped 10 bases from V and 2 bases from J, with 14 bases between. CDR3 size: 13 residues.